The 21 T cell receptor beta chains reported below all come from one sample, sequenced in a study of blood T cell repertoires in COVID-19. Assay used: immunoSEQ multiplex PCR; TCRdb lists only in-frame clones, some missing. The data contain 190,000 or so clones, roughly nine tenths of them singletons. Sequencing was carried out using peripheral blood. The receptors stem from a woman aged 70-85 years with acute or convalescent COVID-19.

This sequence joins TRBV6-5 and TRBJ1-1; 11 bases are a match to TRBD1. The CDR3 has 14 residues. Trimming at V came to 8 bases and at J to 4 bases, leaving 6 bases not matched to a gene. Germline CDR1 is MNHEY and CDR2 is SVGAGI. The CDR3 sequence: CASRTGQGGTEAFF. Here the CDR3 DNA reads TGTGCCAGCCGAACGGGACAGGGGGGCACTGAAGCTTTCTTT.

This chain links TRBV27 with TRBJ1-1, with D perhaps TRBD1 (6 bases). Trimming cost V 4 bases and J 5 bases, with 20 bases left between them. The CDR3 spans 16 residues. Germline V CDR1 and CDR2: MNHEY, SMNVEV (reference sequence). CDR3 DNA: TGTGCCAGCAGTTCTTGGACATCTCCGAGGGGGACTGAAGCTTTCTTT. Translated: CASSSWTSPRGTEAFF.

This clone was counted only a few times. V gene TRBV5-1 combines with J gene TRBJ2-1; D is perhaps TRBD2 (6 bases). The CDR3 runs 14 residues. CDR1 is SGHRS, CDR2 YFSETQ, per germline. V shed 7 bases and J shed 5 bases, with 16 bases lying between them. The CDR3 is CASSVKASDNEQFF. In nucleotides, the CDR3 is TGCGCCAGCTCTGTAAAGGCTAGCGACAATGAGCAGTTCTTC. The whole variable domain, filled in from reference TRBV5-1 and TRBJ2-1, reads KAGVTQTPRYLIKTRGQQVTLSCSPISGHRSVSWYQQTPGQGLQFLFEYFSETQRNKGNFPGRFSGRQFSNSRSEMNVSTLELGDSALYLCASSVKASDNEQFFGPGTRLTVL.

This clone turned up a few times. V is TRBV27 and J is TRBJ1-2; a possible D gene is TRBD1 (5 bases). The V end was cut by 6 bases, the J end by 3 bases, with 17 bases between. Germline lookup yields CDR1 MNHEY and CDR2 SMNVEV (reference sequence). The CDR3 spans 15 residues. CDR3: CASSSYRSTHYGYTF. CDR3 DNA: TGTGCCAGCAGCTCATACAGGTCAACCCACTATGGCTACACCTTC.

This clone was observed once. This chain uses TRBV27 with TRBJ1-3; D remains ambiguous. The length of the CDR3 is 13 residues. Trimming took 6 bases from V and 4 from J, leaving 10 bases between them. Germline V lookup: CDR1 MNHEY, CDR2 SMNVEV (reference sequence). The CDR3 nucleotides are TGTGCCAGCAGGGGGAGGAGGGGAAACACCATATATTTT. As protein: CASRGRRGNTIYF.

The CDR3 region is CASSFKEWAFF. CDR3 DNA sequence: TGTGCCAGCAGCTTTAAGGAGTGGGCTTTCTTT. The chain joins TRBV7-8 to TRBJ1-1, with D unclear. Germline lookup yields CDR1 SGHVS and CDR2 FQNEAQ. The V gene lost 3 bases and the J gene lost 11 bases, with 10 bases spanning the gap. This CDR3 is 11 amino acids long.

The V and J genes are TRBV5-4 and TRBJ2-1; TRBD2 agrees at 12 bases. Germline CDR1 SGHNT, CDR2 YYREEE (reference sequence). Trimming took 3 bases from V and 4 from J; bases not matched to a gene: 5. The CDR3 consists of 16 residues. DNA of the CDR3: TGTGCCAGCAGCTCCAGGACTAGCGGGATGTACAATGAGCAGTTCTTC. This gives the protein CASSSRTSGMYNEQFF.

The chain recombines TRBV24-1 with TRBJ2-7; D perhaps matches TRBD1 (6 bases). Germline CDR1 and CDR2: KGHDR and SFDVKD. CDR3 size: 17 residues. Trimming pared 3 bases from V and 2 bases from J, leaving 19 bases between. CDR3 residues: CATSDSNRDGEPYEQYF. The CDR3 DNA reads as TGTGCCACCAGTGATAGCAACAGGGATGGGGAACCCTACGAGCAGTACTTC.

The chain recombines TRBV19 with TRBJ2-2; D remains unclear. The V and J ends lost 6 bases and 3 bases respectively, with 11 bases between them. The germline V gene encodes CDR1 LNHDA and CDR2 SQIVND (reference sequence). The CDR3 covers 14 residues. CDR3 residues: CASRAAPDTGELFF. In nucleotides, the CDR3 is TGTGCCAGTAGGGCGGCGCCTGACACCGGGGAGCTGTTTTTT. The full variable domain, its missing parts supplied by reference TRBV19 and TRBJ2-2, is DGGITQSPKYLFRKEGQNVTLSCEQNLNHDAMYWYRQDPGQGLRLIYYSQIVNDFQKGDIAEGYSVSREKKESFPLTVTSAQKNPTAFYLCASRAAPDTGELFFGEGSRLTVL.

The chain is built from TRBV27 and TRBJ2-7; TRBD2 aligns across 9 bases. This CDR3 is built from 15 residues. Germline assignment: CDR1 MNHEY and CDR2 SMNVEV (reference sequence). J gave up 2 bases and V 3 bases, and 5 bases lay outside the gene matches. CDR3 protein: CASSLREGLPYEQYF. CDR3 nucleotides: TGTGCCAGCAGTTTGCGGGAGGGCCTACCCTACGAGCAGTACTTC.

The rearrangement joins TRBV9 to TRBJ1-2; D might be TRBD1 (6 bases). This CDR3 contains 11 residues. Trimming cost V 9 bases and J 6 bases, with 12 bases left between them. Per germline, CDR1 SGDLS and CDR2 YYNGEE. CDR3 amino acids: CATGRGHGYTF. CDR3 DNA: TGTGCCACCGGCAGGGGACATGGCTACACCTTC.

This clone turned up a few times. CDR3 bases: TGTGCCATCAGTGAGCCGGGGGTTGAGGCCGGGGAGCTGTTTTTT. Translated: CAISEPGVEAGELFF. The J gene is TRBJ2-2, the V gene TRBV10-3; a weak D match, TRBD2 (6 bases). V lost 2 bases, J lost 6 bases, and 13 bases lay in between. Germline CDR1 is ENHRY and CDR2 is SYGVKD. The CDR3 consists of 15 residues.

This clone has only a few counts. V and J are TRBV19 and TRBJ1-4, with D perhaps matching TRBD1 (5 bases). Germline assignment: CDR1 LNHDA and CDR2 SQIVND (reference sequence). Trimming shortened V by 3 bases and J by 6 bases, and 11 bases separated the two germline ends. The length of the CDR3 is 14 residues. CDR3 nucleotide sequence: TGTGCCAGTAGTATCCGGGCCAGGGATGAAAAACTGTTTTTT. As protein: CASSIRARDEKLFF.

This sequence joins TRBV5-5 and TRBJ2-3; 10 nucleotides agree with TRBD2. CDR1 SGHKS and CDR2 YYEKEE come from the germline V gene (reference sequence). V was pared by 4 bases and J by 4 bases, with 6 bases of the junction left unmatched. The CDR3 contains 15 residues. Here the CDR3 reads CASSRAGGLADTQYF. CDR3 DNA sequence: TGTGCCAGCAGCCGAGCGGGGGGGTTGGCAGATACGCAGTATTTT.

This chain joins TRBV7-2 and TRBJ1-1; TRBD1 agrees at 8 bases. This CDR3 has 14 amino acids. After removal of 6 bases from V and 1 base from J, the junction contained 4 bases not matched to a gene. Germline-derived CDR1 and CDR2 are SGHTA and FQGNSA. The CDR3 reads CASRRQGWNTEAFF. CDR3 sequence (DNA): TGTGCCAGCAGGCGACAGGGGTGGAACACTGAAGCTTTCTTT.

The CDR3 spells CASSSGLGQSPNTEAFF. The CDR3 DNA reads TGTGCCAGTAGTTCGGGGTTGGGACAGTCTCCTAACACTGAAGCTTTCTTT. The chain uses TRBV19 and TRBJ1-1; 7 nucleotides agree with TRBD1. From germline, CDR1 is LNHDA and CDR2 SQIVND (reference sequence). This CDR3 spans 17 amino acids. The trim removed 5 bases at V and 2 bases at J, leaving 14 bases unmatched.

The chain is built from TRBV3-1 (or the pseudogene TRBV3-2) and TRBJ1-3; D is possibly TRBD1 (6 bases). CDR3 size: 17 residues. V lost 4 bases to trimming and J lost 2 bases, with 18 bases between them. Germline CDR1 reads LGHDT; CDR2 reads YNNKEL (reference sequence). Written as DNA, the CDR3 is TGTGCCAGCAGCCCACTCCCGGGACACTCGGCTGGAAACACCATATATTTT. It is translated as CASSPLPGHSAGNTIYF.

J is TRBJ2-3 and V is TRBV19; no reliable D call. The ends were cut back, 3 bases at V and 1 base at J, with 14 bases in the middle. The germline V gene has CDR1 LNHDA and CDR2 SQIVND (reference sequence). The CDR3 contains 16 residues. The CDR3 region is CASSILAGYGTDTQYF. The DNA of the CDR3 is TGTGCCAGTAGTATCTTGGCTGGTTATGGCACAGATACGCAGTATTTT. The entire variable domain, with the rest obtained from reference TRBV19 and TRBJ2-3, is as follows: DGGITQSPKYLFRKEGQNVTLSCEQNLNHDAMYWYRQDPGQGLRLIYYSQIVNDFQKGDIAEGYSVSREKKESFPLTVTSAQKNPTAFYLCASSILAGYGTDTQYFGPGTRLTVL.

The chain employs TRBV28 and TRBJ1-2; D ambiguous. The germline V gene encodes CDR1 MDHEN and CDR2 SYDVKM. V was trimmed by 3 bases and J by 7 bases, leaving 9 bases between them. This CDR3 is built from 12 residues. The CDR3: CASSFGDVGYTF. The CDR3 nucleotides are TGTGCCAGCAGTTTCGGGGATGTTGGCTACACCTTC.

The rearrangement uses TRBV6-5 and TRBJ1-1; D might be TRBD1 (6 bases). This CDR3 comprises 15 residues. Germline V lookup: CDR1 MNHEY, CDR2 SVGAGI. Deletions cut 6 bases from V and 1 base from J, with 15 bases between. CDR3 amino acids: CASRGTGTPNTEAFF. CDR3 DNA: TGTGCCAGCAGGGGAACCGGGACACCGAACACTGAAGCTTTCTTT.

V is TRBV18 and J is TRBJ1-2; TRBD1 agrees at 8 bases. After removal of 0 bases from V and 8 bases from J, the junction contained 17 bases not matched to a gene. CDR3 length: 18 amino acids. Germline CDR1 is KGHSH and CDR2 is LQKENI. The CDR3 loop is CASSPPGRTGSRIEGYTF. The DNA of the CDR3 is TGTGCCAGCTCACCACCCGGGCGGACAGGGTCCAGGATTGAGGGCTACACCTTC.